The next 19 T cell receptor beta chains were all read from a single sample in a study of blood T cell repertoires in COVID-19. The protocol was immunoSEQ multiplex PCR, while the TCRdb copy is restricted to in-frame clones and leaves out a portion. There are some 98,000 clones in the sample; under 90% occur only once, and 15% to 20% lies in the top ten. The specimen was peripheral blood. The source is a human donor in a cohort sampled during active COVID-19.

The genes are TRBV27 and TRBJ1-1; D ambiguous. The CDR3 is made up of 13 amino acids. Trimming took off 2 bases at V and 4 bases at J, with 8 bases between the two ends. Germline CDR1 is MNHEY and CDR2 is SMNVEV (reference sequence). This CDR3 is CASSLRGTTEAFF. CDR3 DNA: TGTGCCAGCAGTTTACGGGGTACCACTGAAGCTTTCTTT.

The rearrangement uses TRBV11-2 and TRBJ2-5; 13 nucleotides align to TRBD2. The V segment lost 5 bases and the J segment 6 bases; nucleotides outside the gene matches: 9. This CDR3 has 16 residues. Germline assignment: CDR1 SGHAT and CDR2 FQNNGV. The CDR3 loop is CASSRTSGRSLKTQYF. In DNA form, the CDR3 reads TGTGCCAGCAGCCGGACTAGCGGGAGATCGTTAAAGACCCAGTACTTC.

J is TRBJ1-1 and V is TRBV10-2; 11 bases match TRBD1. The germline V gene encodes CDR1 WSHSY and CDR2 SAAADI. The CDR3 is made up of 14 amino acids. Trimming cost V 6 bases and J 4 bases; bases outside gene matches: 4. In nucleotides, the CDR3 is TGCGCCAGCAGGGGGGGGACAGGGGGCACTGAAGCTTTCTTT. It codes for CASRGGTGGTEAFF.

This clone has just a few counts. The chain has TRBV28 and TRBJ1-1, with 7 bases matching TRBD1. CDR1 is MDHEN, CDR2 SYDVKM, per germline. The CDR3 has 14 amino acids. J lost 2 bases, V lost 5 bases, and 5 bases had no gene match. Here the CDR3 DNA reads TGTGCCAGCAGTCCAGGGGGGATAAACACTGAAGCTTTCTTT. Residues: CASSPGGINTEAFF.

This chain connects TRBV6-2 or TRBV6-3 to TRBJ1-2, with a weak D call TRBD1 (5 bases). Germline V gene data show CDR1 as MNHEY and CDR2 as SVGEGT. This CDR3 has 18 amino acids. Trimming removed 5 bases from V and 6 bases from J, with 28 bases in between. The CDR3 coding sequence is TGTGCCAGCAGTAACCAGTCCTACAGGACGGGCCGTGTACATGGCTACACCTTC. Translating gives CASSNQSYRTGRVHGYTF.

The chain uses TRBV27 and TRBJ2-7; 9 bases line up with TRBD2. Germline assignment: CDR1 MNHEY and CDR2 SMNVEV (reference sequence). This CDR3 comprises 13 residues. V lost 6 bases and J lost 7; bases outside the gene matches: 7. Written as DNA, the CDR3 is TGTGCCAGCAGGACTAGCGGTTCGGGGGAGCAGTACTTC. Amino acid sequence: CASRTSGSGEQYF.

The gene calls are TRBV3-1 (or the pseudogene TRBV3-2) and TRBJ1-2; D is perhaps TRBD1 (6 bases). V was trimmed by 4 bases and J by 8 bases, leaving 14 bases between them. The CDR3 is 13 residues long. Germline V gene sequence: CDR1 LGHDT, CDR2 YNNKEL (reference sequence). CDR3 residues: CASSPQGSSGYTF. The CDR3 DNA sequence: TGTGCCAGCAGCCCTCAGGGGTCAAGCGGCTACACCTTC.

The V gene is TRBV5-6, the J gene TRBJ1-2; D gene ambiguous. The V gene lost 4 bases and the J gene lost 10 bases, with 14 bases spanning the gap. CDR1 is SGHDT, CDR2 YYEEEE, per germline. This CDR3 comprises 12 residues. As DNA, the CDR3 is TGTGCCAGCAGCCGTGACGGGTTAGTCTACACCTTC. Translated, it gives CASSRDGLVYTF.

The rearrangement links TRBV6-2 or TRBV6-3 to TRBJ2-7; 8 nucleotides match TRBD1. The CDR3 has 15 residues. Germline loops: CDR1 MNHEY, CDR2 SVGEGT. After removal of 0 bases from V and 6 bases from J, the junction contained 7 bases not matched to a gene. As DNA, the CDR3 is TGTGCCAGCAGTTACTCGGGCAGGGGGCGCGGCGAGCAGTACTTC. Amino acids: CASSYSGRGRGEQYF.

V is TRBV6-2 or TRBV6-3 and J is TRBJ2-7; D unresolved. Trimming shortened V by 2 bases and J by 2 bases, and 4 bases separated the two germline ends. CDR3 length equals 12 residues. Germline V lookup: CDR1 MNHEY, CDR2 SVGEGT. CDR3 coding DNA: TGTGCCAGCAGTTACGGGCCCTACGAGCAGTACTTC. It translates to CASSYGPYEQYF.

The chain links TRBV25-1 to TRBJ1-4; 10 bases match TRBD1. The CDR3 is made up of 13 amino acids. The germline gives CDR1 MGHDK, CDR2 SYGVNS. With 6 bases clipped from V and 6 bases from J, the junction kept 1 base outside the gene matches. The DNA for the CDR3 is TGTGCCAGCAGGGGACAGGGGTATGAAAAACTGTTTTTT. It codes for CASRGQGYEKLFF.

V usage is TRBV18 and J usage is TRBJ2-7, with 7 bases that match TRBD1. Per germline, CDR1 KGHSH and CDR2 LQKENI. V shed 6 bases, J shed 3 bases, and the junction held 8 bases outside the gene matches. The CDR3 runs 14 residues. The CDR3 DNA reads TGTGCCAGCTCGCTGGGACAGCCAGGCTACGAGCAGTACTTC. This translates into CASSLGQPGYEQYF.

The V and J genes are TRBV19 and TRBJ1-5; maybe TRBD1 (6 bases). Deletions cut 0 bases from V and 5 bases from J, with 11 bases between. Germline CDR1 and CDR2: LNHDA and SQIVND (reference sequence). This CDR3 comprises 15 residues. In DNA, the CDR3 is TGTGCCAGTAGTATAGATCGGGACAACTATCAGCCCCAGCATTTT. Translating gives CASSIDRDNYQPQHF.

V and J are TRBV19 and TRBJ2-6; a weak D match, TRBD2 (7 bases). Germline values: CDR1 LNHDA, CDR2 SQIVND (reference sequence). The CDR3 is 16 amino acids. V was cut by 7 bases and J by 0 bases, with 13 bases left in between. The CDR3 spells CASKGGAYSGANVLTF. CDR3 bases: TGTGCCAGTAAAGGGGGGGCCTACTCTGGGGCCAACGTCCTGACTTTC.

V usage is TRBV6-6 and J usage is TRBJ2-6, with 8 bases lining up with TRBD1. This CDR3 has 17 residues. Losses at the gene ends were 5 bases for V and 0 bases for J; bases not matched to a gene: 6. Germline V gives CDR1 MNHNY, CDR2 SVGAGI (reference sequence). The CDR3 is CASSRGTGGSGANVLTF. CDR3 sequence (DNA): TGTGCCAGCAGTCGAGGGACAGGTGGCTCTGGGGCCAACGTCCTGACTTTC.

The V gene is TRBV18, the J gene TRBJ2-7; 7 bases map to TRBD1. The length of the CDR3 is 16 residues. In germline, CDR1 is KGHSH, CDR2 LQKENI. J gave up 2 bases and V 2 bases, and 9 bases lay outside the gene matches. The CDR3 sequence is CASSPSWGTVTYEQYF. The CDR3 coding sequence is TGTGCCAGCTCACCAAGTTGGGGGACAGTAACCTACGAGCAGTACTTC.

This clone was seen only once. In nucleotides, the CDR3 is TGCGCCAGCAGTAACAGGGGGGGATCTAACTATGGCTACACCTTC. Protein sequence: CASSNRGGSNYGYTF. V is TRBV10-2 and J is TRBJ1-2, with TRBD1 matching over 8 bases. Losses at the gene ends were 5 bases for V and 0 bases for J; bases not matched to a gene: 5. Looked up from germline, CDR1 is WSHSY and CDR2 is SAAADI. The CDR3 is 15 amino acids.

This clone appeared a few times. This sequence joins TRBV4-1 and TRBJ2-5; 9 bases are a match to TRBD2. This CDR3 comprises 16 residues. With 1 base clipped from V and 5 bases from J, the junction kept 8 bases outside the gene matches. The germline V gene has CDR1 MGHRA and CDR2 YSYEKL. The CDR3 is CASSQGPQREEETQYF. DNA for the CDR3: TGCGCCAGCAGCCAAGGCCCTCAGCGGGAGGAGGAGACCCAGTACTTC.

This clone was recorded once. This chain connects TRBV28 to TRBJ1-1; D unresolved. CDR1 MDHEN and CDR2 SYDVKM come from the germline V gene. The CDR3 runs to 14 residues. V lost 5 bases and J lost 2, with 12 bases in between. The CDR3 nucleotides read TGTGCCAGCAGTCTAGAAAAGGTAAACACTGAAGCTTTCTTT. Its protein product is CASSLEKVNTEAFF.